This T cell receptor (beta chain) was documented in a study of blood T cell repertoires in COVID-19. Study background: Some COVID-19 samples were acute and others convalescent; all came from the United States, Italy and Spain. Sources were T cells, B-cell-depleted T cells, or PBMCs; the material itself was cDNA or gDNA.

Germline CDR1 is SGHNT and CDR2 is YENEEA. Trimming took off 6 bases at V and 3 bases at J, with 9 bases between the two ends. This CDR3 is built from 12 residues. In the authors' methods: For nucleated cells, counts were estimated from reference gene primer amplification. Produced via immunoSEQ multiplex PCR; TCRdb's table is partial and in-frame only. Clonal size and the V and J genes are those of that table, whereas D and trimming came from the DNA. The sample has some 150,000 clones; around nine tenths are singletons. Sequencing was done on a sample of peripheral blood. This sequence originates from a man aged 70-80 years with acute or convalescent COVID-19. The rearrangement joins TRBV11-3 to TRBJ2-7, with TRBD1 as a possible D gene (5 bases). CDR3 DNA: TGTGCCAGCAGTCAGGACAACTACGAGCAGTACTTC. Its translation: CASSQDNYEQYF.